These 16 T cell receptor beta chains originate from one sample sequenced in a study of blood T cell repertoires in COVID-19. TCRdb's table, derived via immunoSEQ multiplex PCR, lists solely in-frame clones and lacks some. The sample has about 190,000 clones, roughly 83% seen once. Sequencing input: PBMCs or T cells enriched from blood (not recorded which). The receptors were sampled from a woman aged 25 to 39 who had recovered from COVID-19.

The chain employs TRBV19 and TRBJ2-7; a possible D gene is TRBD2 (6 bases). Per germline, CDR1 LNHDA and CDR2 SQIVND (reference sequence). The CDR3 runs to 14 residues. The ends were cut back, 5 bases at V and 5 bases at J, with 16 bases in the middle. This CDR3 is CASSLRGDVDEQYF. CDR3 nucleotides: TGTGCCAGTAGTCTCCGCGGGGACGTCGACGAGCAGTACTTC.

The V gene is TRBV10-1, the J gene TRBJ2-7; 8 bases align to TRBD1. V lost 3 bases and J lost 6; bases outside the gene matches: 10. Germline V CDR1 and CDR2: WNHNN, SYGVQD (reference sequence). This CDR3 region has 15 residues. The CDR3, as DNA: TGCGCCAGCAGTGATGGACAGGGCCCTTTCTCCGAGCAGTACTTC. Translating gives CASSDGQGPFSEQYF.

The J gene is TRBJ1-6, the V gene TRBV28, with 7 bases lining up with TRBD1. Trimming took 8 bases from V and 10 from J; bases not matched to a gene: 11. CDR1 is MDHEN, CDR2 SYDVKM, per germline. This CDR3 has 14 amino acids. As DNA, the CDR3 is TGTGCCAGCGGATCCCGACAGGGTAGATCACCCCTCCACTTT. Encoded protein: CASGSRQGRSPLHF. Together with reference TRBV28 and TRBJ1-6, the CDR3 gives the full variable domain: DVKVTQSSRYLVKRTGEKVFLECVQDMDHENMFWYRQDPGLGLRLIYFSYDVKMKEKGDIPEGYSVSREKKERFSLILESASTNQTSMYLCASGSRQGRSPLHFGNGTRLTVT.

The V and J genes are TRBV18 and TRBJ2-2; perhaps TRBD1 as D (5 bases). Trimming removed 4 bases at V and 2 bases at J, with 11 bases between. The CDR3 loop spans 15 amino acids. CDR1 is KGHSH and CDR2 is LQKENI in the germline V gene. The CDR3 spells CASSLSTVNTGELFF. The CDR3 DNA reads as TGTGCCAGCTCACTATCGACAGTTAACACCGGGGAGCTGTTTTTT.

The chain uses TRBV29-1 and TRBJ2-5; TRBD2 might be the D (5 bases). This CDR3 is 14 amino acids long. Trimming removed 4 bases from V and 9 bases from J, with 21 bases in between. CDR1 is SQVTM and CDR2 is ANQGSEA in the germline V gene. CDR3 coding DNA: TGCAGCGTTGGCAGGAACCCAAACGAGGGCCCCCAGTACTTC. Translated, it gives CSVGRNPNEGPQYF.

V usage is TRBV19 and J usage is TRBJ2-7, with TRBD1 matching 7 bases. Germline CDR1 is LNHDA and CDR2 is SQIVND (reference sequence). The CDR3 consists of 13 residues. The V segment lost 5 bases and the J segment 7 bases; nucleotides outside the gene matches: 8. DNA for the CDR3: TGTGCCAGTAGTTCGGACAGGCGTAATGAGCAGTACTTC. It translates to CASSSDRRNEQYF.

The chain is built from TRBV7-9 and TRBJ1-1; 7 bases fit TRBD1. This CDR3 is 13 amino acids long. Germline V gives CDR1 SEHNR, CDR2 FQNEAQ (reference sequence). V trimming: 6 bases; J trimming: 1 base; junction bases outside the gene matches: 2. CDR3 sequence (DNA): TGTGCCAGCAGTACAGGGGAGAACACTGAAGCTTTCTTT. Translation: CASSTGENTEAFF.

The chain combines TRBV5-5 with TRBJ2-7; TRBD1 matches at 8 bases. CDR1 and CDR2 (germline): SGHKS, YYEKEE (reference sequence). The V gene end was trimmed by 3 bases and the J gene end by 2 bases; junction bases not matched to a gene: 7. The CDR3 is 15 amino acids. The CDR3 bases are TGTGCCAGCAGCTCTTCGAGGACAGGGCCCTACGAGCAGTACTTC. The encoded protein is CASSSSRTGPYEQYF.

The rearrangement links TRBV6-6 to TRBJ2-7; 11 nucleotides line up with TRBD2. The CDR3 is 14 residues long. V was pared by 6 bases and J by 2 bases, with 3 bases of the junction left unmatched. Germline values: CDR1 MNHNY, CDR2 SVGAGI (reference sequence). The CDR3 protein is CASRIAGGPYEQYF. For the CDR3, the DNA is TGTGCCAGCAGGATAGCGGGAGGGCCCTACGAGCAGTACTTC.

The V call is TRBV13, the J call TRBJ1-1; D unresolved. Germline lookup yields CDR1 PRHDT and CDR2 FYEKMQ (reference sequence). V lost 2 bases to trimming and J lost 6 bases, with 13 bases between them. This CDR3 contains 14 residues. CDR3 coding DNA: TGTGCCAGCAGCTTAATGGGAGTTAAGTCTGAAGCTTTCTTT. This encodes CASSLMGVKSEAFF.

This sequence joins TRBV21-1 and TRBJ2-1; TRBD2 is taken as the D call from the table, unchecked against the DNA. TRBV21-1 counts as a pseudogene. The CDR3 is 16 residues long. CDR3 nucleotide sequence: TGTGCCAGCAGCAAAGATGGGCTAGCGGACTACAATGAGCAGTTCTTC. Translating it yields CASSKDGLADYNEQFF.

The chain has TRBV2 and TRBJ2-7, with 11 bases lining up with TRBD2. Trimming took 8 bases from V and 3 from J; bases not matched to a gene: 3. This CDR3 has 13 amino acids. The germline V gene encodes CDR1 SNHLY and CDR2 FYNNEI. The chain's CDR3 is CASLGTSGYEQYF. The DNA for the CDR3 is TGTGCCAGCCTTGGGACTAGCGGCTACGAGCAGTACTTC.

The genes are TRBV5-6 and TRBJ2-7; D remains unclear. The germline CDR1 and CDR2 sequences are SGHDT and YYEEEE. Trimming cost V 4 bases and J 0 bases, with 11 bases left between them. CDR3 length equals 14 residues. The CDR3 here is CASSPIFSSYEQYF. DNA for the CDR3: TGTGCCAGCAGCCCCATTTTTAGCTCCTACGAGCAGTACTTC.

The CDR3 protein is CASGSTGPLGKNTEAFF. The CDR3 DNA reads TGTGCCAGCGGGTCGACAGGGCCCCTGGGTAAGAACACTGAAGCTTTCTTT. This sequence joins TRBV25-1 and TRBJ1-1; TRBD1 matches 7 bases. The germline V gene has CDR1 MGHDK and CDR2 SYGVNS. The CDR3 contains 17 residues. J gave up 1 base and V 8 bases, and 16 bases lay outside the gene matches.

J is TRBJ1-2 and V is TRBV18; D gene uncertain. This CDR3 region has 16 residues. The V gene's germline CDR1 is KGHSH and CDR2 LQKENI. V shed 4 bases and J shed 1 base, with 16 bases lying between them. The CDR3 coding sequence is TGTGCCAGCTCACAGACTCCGGGATCTTATAACTATGGCTACACCTTC. Translating it yields CASSQTPGSYNYGYTF.

This clone was recorded only once. This chain links TRBV24-1 with TRBJ2-2; TRBD2 aligns across 7 bases. Germline V gene lookup returns CDR1 KGHDR and CDR2 SFDVKD. The CDR3 contains 16 residues. V gave up 0 bases and J gave up 8 bases; unmatched junction bases: 8. This CDR3 reads CATSDLAGADRGELFF. For the CDR3, the DNA is TGTGCCACCAGTGATTTGGCGGGAGCAGATAGAGGGGAGCTGTTTTTT.